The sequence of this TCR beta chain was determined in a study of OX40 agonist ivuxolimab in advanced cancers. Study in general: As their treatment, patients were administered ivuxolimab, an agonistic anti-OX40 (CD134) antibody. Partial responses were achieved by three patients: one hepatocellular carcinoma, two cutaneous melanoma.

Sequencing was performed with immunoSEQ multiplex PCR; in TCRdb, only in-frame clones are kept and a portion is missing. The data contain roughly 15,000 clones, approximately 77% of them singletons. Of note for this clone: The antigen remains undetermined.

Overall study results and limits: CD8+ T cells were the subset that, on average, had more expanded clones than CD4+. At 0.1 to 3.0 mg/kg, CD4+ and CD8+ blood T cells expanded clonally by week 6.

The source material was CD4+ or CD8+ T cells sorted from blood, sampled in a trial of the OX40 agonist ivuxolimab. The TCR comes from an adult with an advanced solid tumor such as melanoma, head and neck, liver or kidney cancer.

This CDR3 reads CASSWGDINSIQYF. The CDR3 DNA is TGTGCCAGCAGTTGGGGCGACATCAACAGCATTCAGTACTTC. This chain links TRBV6-5 with TRBJ2-4; tentatively, D is TRBD1 (5 bases). Per germline, CDR1 MNHEY and CDR2 SVGAGI. Trimming cost V 4 bases and J 9 bases, with 16 bases left between them. The CDR3 has 14 residues.